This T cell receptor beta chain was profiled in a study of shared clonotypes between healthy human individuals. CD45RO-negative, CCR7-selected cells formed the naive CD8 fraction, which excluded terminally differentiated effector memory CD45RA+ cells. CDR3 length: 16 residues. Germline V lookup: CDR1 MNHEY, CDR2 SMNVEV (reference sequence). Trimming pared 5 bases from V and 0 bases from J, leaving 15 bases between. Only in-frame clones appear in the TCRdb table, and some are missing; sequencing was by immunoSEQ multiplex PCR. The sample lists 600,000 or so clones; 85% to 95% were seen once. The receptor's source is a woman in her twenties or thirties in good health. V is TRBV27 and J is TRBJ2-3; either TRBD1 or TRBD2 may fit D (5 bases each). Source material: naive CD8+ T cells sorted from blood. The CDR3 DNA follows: TGTGCCAGCAGTCCGAAGGGGCGAGGGAGCACAGATACGCAGTATTTT. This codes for CASSPKGRGSTDTQYF.